The 18 T cell receptor beta chains below come from one sample, sequenced in a study of regulatory T cells in long-lasting Graves disease. Indicated time point: persistent/refractory GD, antithyroid drugs over 5 years with positive TRAb. Following extraction of RNA from PBMCs, that RNA was used to make the TCR library. Sequencing libraries for TCR beta were prepared with iRepertoire HTBI primers and Arm-PCR of CDR3 regions. One entry per CDR3 protein results from TCRdb running MiXCR on the multiplex PCR reads. The sample contains roughly 700,000 distinct CDR3 sequences, about 32% of which appear only once. Sequenced material: peripheral blood mononuclear cells (PBMCs), taken when the disease was refractory, from a patient treated with antithyroid drugs. The receptors here all came from a female donor with Graves disease.

Only a few counts were recorded for this clonotype. J is TRBJ2-5 and V is TRBV6-2 or TRBV6-3; D is possibly TRBD1 or TRBD2 (6 bases each). Germline V gene lookup returns CDR1 MNHEY and CDR2 SVGEGT. This CDR3 has 15 residues. V dropped 2 bases and J dropped 4 bases, with 14 bases sitting between them. The CDR3 here is CASSYRGQYRETQYF. The CDR3 DNA follows: TGTGCCAGCAGTTACCGGGGGCAATATCGAGAGACCCAGTACTTC.

The sample holds many counts of this clonotype. The chain recombines TRBV28 with TRBJ1-1; a possible D gene is TRBD1 (6 bases). V was cut by 5 bases and J by 6 bases, with 25 bases left in between. The germline V gene has CDR1 MDHEN and CDR2 SYDVKM. The CDR3 sequence is 17 residues long. CDR3 DNA: TGTGCCAGCAGTGACCCCCTTAGGAGGGGGAATTTAGCTGAAGCTTTCTTT. This encodes CASSDPLRRGNLAEAFF. Looking up the rest from reference TRBV28 and TRBJ1-1 gives the full variable domain: DVKVTQSSRYLVKRTGEKVFLECVQDMDHENMFWYRQDPGLGLRLIYFSYDVKMKEKGDIPEGYSVSREKKERFSLILESASTNQTSMYLCASSDPLRRGNLAEAFFGQGTRLTVV.

This clonotype was picked up many times. The rearrangement links TRBV6-1 to TRBJ2-5; 8 bases are shared with TRBD2. CDR1 is MNHNS and CDR2 is SASEGT in the germline V gene. Trimming at V came to 7 bases and at J to 2 bases, leaving 6 bases not matched to a gene. The CDR3 has 14 residues. CDR3 sequence: CASNAGGGQETQYF. CDR3 in DNA: TGTGCCAGCAATGCGGGAGGTGGGCAAGAGACCCAGTACTTC.

This clonotype was recorded at least ten times. CDR3 protein: CASSSVSNQPQHF. The CDR3 DNA reads TGTGCCAGCAGCAGTGTGAGCAATCAGCCCCAGCATTTT. This chain links TRBV2 with TRBJ1-5; no firm D call. Trimming shortened V by 6 bases and J by 1 base, and 7 bases separated the two germline ends. The CDR3 has 13 amino acids. Germline V gives CDR1 SNHLY, CDR2 FYNNEI.

This clonotype was observed a few times. V is TRBV7-9 and J is TRBJ1-1; no definite D call. The CDR3 is 15 amino acids. Trimming shortened V by 3 bases and J by 6 bases, and 17 bases separated the two germline ends. Germline CDR1 reads SEHNR; CDR2 reads FQNEAQ (reference sequence). The CDR3 region is CASSLAELVYSEAFF. The CDR3 DNA is TGTGCCAGCAGCTTGGCAGAGCTTGTGTATTCTGAAGCTTTCTTT. Complete variable domain (other parts from reference TRBV7-9 and TRBJ1-1): DTGVSQNPRHKITKRGQNVTFRCDPISEHNRLYWYRQTLGQGPEFLTYFQNEAQLEKSRLLSDRFSAERPKGSFSTLEIQRTEQGDSAMYLCASSLAELVYSEAFFGQGTRLTVV.

This chain joins TRBV20-1 and TRBJ2-7; 12 nucleotides line up with TRBD2. Germline loops: CDR1 DFQATT, CDR2 SNEGSKA (reference sequence). V was pared by 7 bases and J by 5 bases, with 3 bases of the junction left unmatched. The CDR3 runs to 12 residues. CDR3 region: CSGTSGVNEQYF. The CDR3 region has the DNA TGCAGTGGGACTAGCGGGGTCAACGAGCAGTACTTC.

This clonotype was recorded at least ten times. The genes are TRBV11-2 and TRBJ2-5; 9 positions match TRBD2. Per the germline V gene, CDR1 is SGHAT and CDR2 is FQNNGV. Unmatched junction bases numbered 16, after V lost 5 bases and J lost 6 bases. CDR3 length: 17 residues. The CDR3 reads CASSPRSRVAGDQTQYF. The CDR3 nucleotides read TGTGCCAGCAGCCCCCGGTCTAGGGTAGCGGGAGATCAGACCCAGTACTTC. Together with reference TRBV11-2 and TRBJ2-5, the CDR3 gives the full variable domain: EAGVAQSPRYKIIEKRQSVAFWCNPISGHATLYWYQQILGQGPKLLIQFQNNGVVDDSQLPKDRFSAERLKGVDSTLKIQPAKLEDSAVYLCASSPRSRVAGDQTQYFGPGTRLLVL.

This clonotype appeared a single time. The V and J genes are TRBV5-5 and TRBJ2-2; TRBD2 matches at 11 bases. Germline-derived CDR1 and CDR2 are SGHKS and YYEKEE (reference sequence). The CDR3 extends over 16 amino acids. J was trimmed by 6 bases and V by 4 bases; bases with no gene match: 8. The CDR3 nucleotides are TGTGCCAGCAGCGCCTTAGCGGGAGGGTCGGCCGGGGAGCTGTTTTTT. The encoded protein is CASSALAGGSAGELFF.

This clonotype turned up a few times. The V call is TRBV25-1, the J call TRBJ1-1; D perhaps matches TRBD1 (5 bases). Looked up from germline, CDR1 is MGHDK and CDR2 is SYGVNS. The CDR3 is made up of 15 amino acids. V lost 1 base, J lost 1 base, and 10 bases lay in between. CDR3 protein: CASSEWGEENTEAFF. For the CDR3, the DNA is TGTGCCAGCAGTGAATGGGGGGAGGAGAACACTGAAGCTTTCTTT.

The CDR3 region is CASSLGGGRSSTEAFF. The CDR3, as DNA: TGTGCCAGCAGCTTAGGGGGGGGGCGAAGCTCCACTGAAGCTTTCTTT. The chain employs TRBV7-2 and TRBJ1-1; D may be TRBD1 (6 bases). Germline V gene sequence: CDR1 SGHTA, CDR2 FQGNSA. The CDR3 sequence is 16 residues long. Trimming pared 1 base from V and 4 bases from J, leaving 16 bases between.

This clonotype has ten or more counts. The chain has TRBV28 and TRBJ1-4; D unresolved. The CDR3 contains 14 residues. CDR1 MDHEN and CDR2 SYDVKM come from the germline V gene. Trimming pared 3 bases from V and 4 bases from J, leaving 9 bases between. The CDR3 reads CASSLGRSNEKLFF. CDR3 bases: TGTGCCAGCAGTTTGGGTAGGAGTAATGAAAAACTGTTTTTT.

V is TRBV20-1 and J is TRBJ1-1; D gene ambiguous. The ends were cut back, 6 bases at V and 6 bases at J, with 17 bases in the middle. The CDR3 extends over 13 amino acids. CDR1 DFQATT and CDR2 SNEGSKA come from the germline V gene (reference sequence). The DNA of the CDR3 is TGCAGTGCCCCCAAGCGCAGCGGCGCTGAAGCTTTCTTT. This translates into CSAPKRSGAEAFF.

V usage is TRBV3-1 and J usage is TRBJ1-1; no reliable D call. The CDR3 runs 14 residues. Germline-derived CDR1 and CDR2 are LGHDT and YNNKEL (reference sequence). Trimming took off 1 base at V and 2 bases at J, with 8 bases between the two ends. CDR3 region: CASSQVSRNTEAFF. The CDR3 DNA reads TGTGCCAGCAGCCAAGTTTCTAGAAACACTGAAGCTTTCTTT.

The V gene is TRBV5-6, the J gene TRBJ1-2; the match to TRBD1 covers 9 bases. V lost 6 bases, J lost 8 bases, and 14 bases stayed unmatched. This CDR3 spans 15 amino acids. Germline CDR1 SGHDT, CDR2 YYEEEE. CDR3 DNA sequence: TGTGCCAGCACTTGGGACAGGGAGCTTTATGTGGGCTACACCTTC. Amino acids: CASTWDRELYVGYTF.

CDR3 in DNA: TGTGCCAGCACTCAAGGGAGAAGGAACACTGAAGCTTTCTTT. Protein product: CASTQGRRNTEAFF. The rearrangement uses TRBV7-9 and TRBJ1-1; no clear D. Germline V gene lookup returns CDR1 SEHNR and CDR2 FQNEAQ (reference sequence). Trimming removed 7 bases from V and 1 base from J, with 13 bases in between. CDR3 length equals 14 residues.

Note on this clonotype: A much larger clonotype is one base distant, so this may be a read error. The genes are TRBV11-2 and TRBJ1-5; D remains ambiguous. The CDR3 contains 13 residues. CDR1 and CDR2 from the germline V gene are SGHAT and FQNNGV. V was pared by 3 bases and J by 10 bases, with 13 bases between. CDR3 in DNA: TGTGCCAGCAGCTTGGGAATACGGGCACCCCAGCATTTT. Protein product: CASSLGIRAPQHF.

CDR3 residues: CASSLVEGAGTEAFF. CDR3 coding DNA: TGTGCCAGCAGCTTGGTAGAGGGGGCGGGCACTGAAGCTTTCTTT. This sequence joins TRBV5-4 and TRBJ1-1, with 7 bases identical to TRBD1. The CDR3 has 15 amino acids. CDR1 and CDR2 from the germline V gene are SGHNT and YYREEE (reference sequence). V lost 0 bases to trimming and J lost 4 bases; unmatched junction nucleotides: 6.

The chain has TRBV28 and TRBJ1-1; tentative D call: TRBD1 (5 bases). The CDR3 loop spans 16 amino acids. Per germline, CDR1 MDHEN and CDR2 SYDVKM. The V end lost 7 bases, the J end lost 1 base, and 19 bases lay between the germline ends. The CDR3 region is CASTSWGGGGNTEAFF. The CDR3 nucleotides read TGTGCCAGCACCTCCTGGGGGGGTGGGGGGAACACTGAAGCTTTCTTT.